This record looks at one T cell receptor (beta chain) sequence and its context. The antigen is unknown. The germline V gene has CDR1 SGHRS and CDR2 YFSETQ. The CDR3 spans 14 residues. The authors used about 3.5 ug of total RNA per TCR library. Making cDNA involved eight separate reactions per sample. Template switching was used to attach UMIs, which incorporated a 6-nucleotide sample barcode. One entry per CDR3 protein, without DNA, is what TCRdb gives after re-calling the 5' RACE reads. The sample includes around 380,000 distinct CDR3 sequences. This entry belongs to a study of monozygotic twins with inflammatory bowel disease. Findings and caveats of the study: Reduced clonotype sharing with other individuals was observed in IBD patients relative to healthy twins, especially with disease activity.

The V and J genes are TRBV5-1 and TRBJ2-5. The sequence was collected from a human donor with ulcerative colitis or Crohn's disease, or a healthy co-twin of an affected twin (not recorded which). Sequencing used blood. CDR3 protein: CASSLFRKQETQYF.